This T cell receptor beta chain was captured in a study of beta chain features in type 1 diabetes (dated by TCRdb to the late 2010s). For the wider study: No differences in mean age, gender distribution, total cell number or subset yield were found between patients and healthy donors. In the study, TCRB repertoires of sorted circulating CD4+ T cell subsets from recently diagnosed type 1 diabetes patients were compared with those of matched healthy donors. Across all samples, 107,917,701 sorted cells were examined, and cell number per subset correlated strongly with RNA yield. Regulatory and stem cell-like memory subsets were obtained from only 8 patients and roughly 8 healthy donors, while naive and central memory subsets were obtained from all 30 or so donors. The study at large found these results: Fewer insertions and more nucleotide deletions at VDJ recombination sites were observed in patients with type 1 diabetes, implying thymic rearrangement abnormalities. Shorter templates might be favored by PCR, yet because patient and control samples were amplified and corrected together, any such skew would affect both groups equally. Type 1 diabetes patients showed a moderate but significant shortening of TCRB CDR3 length in all four CD4+ subsets. Only small numbers of individuals were included in the HLA sub-analyses, which left unresolved whether HLA type had any influence on TCRB rearrangement. Naive, central memory and regulatory TCRB repertoires appeared more similar among patients than among healthy donors. Because cDNA was sequenced instead of genomic DNA, activated cells with high expression could be over-represented, although the groups did not differ in activation or CD3 levels.

Points on this clone: The clone's antigen remains unknown. No base-level quality is on record; no much larger clone is a single base apart.

The High Capacity cDNA Reverse Transcription Kit was used to reverse transcribe all of the isolated RNA, meaning that expressed TCRB transcripts were what got sequenced. Naive, central memory and regulatory T cell samples underwent deep immunoSEQ sequencing, averaging about 3.57 million total reads per sample. After sorted cells were lysed in RLT buffer, RNA was extracted with DNase-treated RNeasy Micro or Mini kits, with the choice depending on cell number. Each cell subset was processed on its own to prevent cross-contamination, while patient and healthy donor samples were processed together. TCRB sequences were amplified from cDNA with the immunoSEQ multiplex PCR, producing 87-bp fragments spanning the CDR3 region. Sequencing of the amplicons was performed on the Illumina HiSeq platform. In the source study's methods: PCR bias was computationally corrected using synthetic template baselines, reads within Hamming distance 2 were collapsed, and singletons that could not be merged were discarded. Reads were aligned to IMGT to assign V, D and J genes, CDR3 length, and insertions or deletions at six rearrangement sites. Clonotype counts were normalized to sorted cell number within each subset before computing true diversity and Gini coefficients with the tcR R package. The overlap coefficient, calculated on TCRB nucleotide sequences, was used to measure repertoire sharing. As a proxy for the pre-selection repertoire, out-of-frame TCRB sequences from naive cells were analyzed. Drawn from immuneACCESS, this table holds only the in-frame rearrangements with V and J called that TCRdb kept. Clones are partly lost; checked studies trace under half to an unresolved V gene and leave the rest unexplained. The V and J calls and clone size were taken over from that table, and D and trimming were inferred from the DNA. Recorded for this sample are under 850,000 clones; about an eighth of them occurred a single time. The top ten clones comprise less than 0.025% of the sample.

Based on the germline V gene (reference sequence), the CDR1 and CDR2 sequences are GTSNPN and SVGIG. Spanning cysteine to phenylalanine, the CDR3 consists of 16 amino acids. This entry keeps only the CDR3 DNA: 48 bases, framed from base 1. Trimming leaves V shorter by 2 bases and J shorter by 5 bases, with the junction holding 14 bases beyond the gene matches. Each donor gave one peripheral blood draw, roughly 120 mL on average, collected into heparinised tubes. A BD FACSAria II and a panel including CD45RO, CCR7, CD25, CD127, CD95 and CD27 were used to sort naive, central memory, regulatory and stem cell-like memory CD4+ T cells. Purity was above 95% for every sorted population. PBMCs were separated immediately by Lymphoprep density gradient centrifugation and were stained directly, without being cultured. So that batch effects would be minimized, each experiment stained and sorted samples in pairs, pairing one healthy donor with one patient.

The receptor comes from a man younger than 35 with type 1 diabetes. Sequencing input: naive CD4+ T cells from blood. Reading the label with the study, this specimen's cell subset or site is: true naive CD4+ T cells. The chain joins TRBV30 to TRBJ2-7; the junction holds 8 bases that match TRBD1. This receptor has the CDR3 CAWSPSGQGRSDEQYF. The DNA sequence is TGTGCCTGGAGTCCATCCGGACAGGGACGTTCCGACGAGCAGTACTTC. Reference TRBV30 and TRBJ2-7 genes cover what lies past the CDR3, so the full variable domain is SQTIHQWPATLVQPVGSPLSLECTVEGTSNPNLYWYRQAAGRGLQLLFYSVGIGQISSEVPQNLSASRPQDRQFILSSKKLLLSDSGFYLCAWSPSGQGRSDEQYFGPGTRLTVT.